This T cell receptor beta chain derives from a study of T cells of healthy individuals. This clonotype appeared many times. Germline V gene sequence: CDR1 MGHDK, CDR2 SYGVNS. The V end was cut by 8 bases, the J end by 2 bases, with 13 bases between. The CDR3 is 14 residues long. A single record per CDR3 protein comes from TCRdb applying MiXCR to the 5' RACE reads. The sample has tens of thousands of distinct CDR3 sequences, roughly 14% seen once. The chain uses TRBV25-1 and TRBJ1-3; D is ambiguous. The sequence was obtained from a human donor in good health. CDR3 nucleotides: TGTGCCAGCTCCCCGTCCAAGCCTGGAAACACCATATATTTT. This gives the protein CASSPSKPGNTIYF.